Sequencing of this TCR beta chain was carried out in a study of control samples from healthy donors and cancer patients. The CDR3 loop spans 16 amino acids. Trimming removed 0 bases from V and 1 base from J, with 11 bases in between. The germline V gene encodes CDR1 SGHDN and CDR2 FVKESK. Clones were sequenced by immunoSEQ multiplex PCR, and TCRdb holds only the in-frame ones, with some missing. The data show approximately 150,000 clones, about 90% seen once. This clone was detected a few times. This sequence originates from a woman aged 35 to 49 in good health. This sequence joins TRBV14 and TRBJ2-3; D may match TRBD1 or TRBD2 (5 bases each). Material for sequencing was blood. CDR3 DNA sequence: TGTGCCAGCAGCCAAGACCCCCTGGGGGGCACAGATACGCAGTATTTT. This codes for CASSQDPLGGTDTQYF.